This TCR beta chain was recorded in a study of CD8 T cells in Susac syndrome. RNA totalling about 0.5 to 1 ug underwent reverse transcription with random hexamers. TCRdb re-analysed the immunoSEQ multiplex PCR reads in MiXCR, keeping a single row per CDR3 protein. The sample has some 150,000 distinct CDR3 sequences; around 94% are singletons. Source material: CD4+ T cells from PBMCs. The clonotype originates from a human donor in good health.

CDR3 sequence: CASSLVPAMNTEAFF. In DNA, the CDR3 is TGCGCCAGCAGCTTGGTTCCAGCCATGAACACTGAAGCTTTCTTT. The V gene is TRBV5-1, the J gene TRBJ1-1; no clear D. The germline V gene has CDR1 SGHRS and CDR2 YFSETQ. There are 15 residues in the CDR3. Trimming left V 0 bases short and J 0 bases short, with 9 bases between.